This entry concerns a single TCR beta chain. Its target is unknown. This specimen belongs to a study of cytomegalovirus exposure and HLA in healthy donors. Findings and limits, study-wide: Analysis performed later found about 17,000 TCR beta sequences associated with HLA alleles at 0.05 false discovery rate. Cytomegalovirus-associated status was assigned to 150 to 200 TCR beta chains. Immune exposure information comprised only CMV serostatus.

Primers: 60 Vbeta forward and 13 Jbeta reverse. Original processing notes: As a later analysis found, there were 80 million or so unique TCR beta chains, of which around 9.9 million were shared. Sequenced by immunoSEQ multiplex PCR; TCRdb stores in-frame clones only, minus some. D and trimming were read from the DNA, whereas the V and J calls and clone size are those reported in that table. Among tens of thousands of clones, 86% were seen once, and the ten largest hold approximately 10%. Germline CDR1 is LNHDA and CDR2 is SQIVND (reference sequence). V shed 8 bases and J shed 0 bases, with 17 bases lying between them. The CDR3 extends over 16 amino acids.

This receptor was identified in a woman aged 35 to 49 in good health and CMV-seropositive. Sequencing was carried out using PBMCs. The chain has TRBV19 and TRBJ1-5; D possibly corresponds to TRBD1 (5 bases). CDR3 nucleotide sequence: TGTGCCAGTCGGGCGGGGCCCCTTTATAGCAATCAGCCCCAGCATTTT. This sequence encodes CASRAGPLYSNQPQHF. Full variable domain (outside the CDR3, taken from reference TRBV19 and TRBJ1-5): DGGITQSPKYLFRKEGQNVTLSCEQNLNHDAMYWYRQDPGQGLRLIYYSQIVNDFQKGDIAEGYSVSREKKESFPLTVTSAQKNPTAFYLCASRAGPLYSNQPQHFGDGTRLSIL.